This T cell receptor (beta chain) was identified in a study of blood T cell repertoires in COVID-19. On the study more broadly: T cells, B-cell-depleted T cells, or PBMCs supplied cDNA or gDNA.

Original analysis: Amplification from reference gene primers served as the basis for estimated nucleated cell counts. Repertoires were generated with immunoSEQ multiplex PCR, while TCRdb's copy carries only in-frame clones and drops some. The DNA gave D and trimming, while V, J and clone size come from that table. The table shows about 180,000 clones, with about 84% occurring only once. Germline CDR1 is SGHAT and CDR2 is FQNNGV. V shed 5 bases, J shed 5 bases, and the junction held 6 bases outside the gene matches. The CDR3 is 14 amino acids. The source of this sequence is a human donor in a cohort sampled during active COVID-19. V and J are TRBV11-2 and TRBJ2-3, with TRBD1 matching over 8 bases. The sequenced sample was peripheral blood. The CDR3 sequence: CASSQGAGLDTQYF. CDR3 in DNA: TGTGCCAGCAGCCAGGGGGCCGGGTTAGATACGCAGTATTTT.